The next 28 T cell receptor beta chains were all read from a single sample in a study of cytomegalovirus exposure and HLA in healthy donors. Only in-frame clones appear in the TCRdb table, and some are missing; sequencing was by immunoSEQ multiplex PCR. Of some 130,000 clones listed, roughly 86% are singletons. The sample was PBMCs. These receptors all come from a man aged 30 to 45 in good health and CMV-seronegative.

This clone was seen just once. The chain is built from TRBV2 and TRBJ1-2, with 7 bases identical to TRBD1. Trimming removed 8 bases from V and 7 bases from J; junction bases left unmatched: 7. Germline CDR1 reads SNHLY; CDR2 reads FYNNEI. The CDR3 covers 12 residues. CDR3: CASLQGFIGYTF. The CDR3 bases are TGTGCCAGCCTACAGGGGTTTATTGGCTACACCTTC.

This clone appeared once. In nucleotides, the CDR3 is TGCGCCAGCAGCTTTCGGGACACAGATACGCAGTATTTT. Protein product: CASSFRDTDTQYF. This rearrangement joins TRBV5-1 to TRBJ2-3; D is possibly TRBD2 (5 bases). This CDR3 is built from 13 residues. Trimming took off 2 bases at V and 2 bases at J, with 6 bases between the two ends. CDR1 and CDR2 (germline): SGHRS, YFSETQ.

CDR3 nucleotides: TGTGCCAGCTCACCGGGGAAAACAGGGGGATGGAACACTGAAGCTTTCTTT. Its protein is CASSPGKTGGWNTEAFF. V is TRBV18 and J is TRBJ1-1; the match to TRBD1 covers 8 bases. V lost 3 bases and J lost 1; bases outside the gene matches: 10. Germline loops: CDR1 KGHSH, CDR2 LQKENI. The CDR3 has 17 residues.

The chain links TRBV4-2 to TRBJ1-2, with D unclear. The germline V and J ends were trimmed by 4 bases and 4 bases, with 16 bases remaining between them. The CDR3 is 15 amino acids. Germline-derived CDR1 and CDR2 are LGHNA and YNFKEQ. CDR3 residues: CASSPHPAGAYGYTF. The DNA of the CDR3 is TGTGCCAGCAGCCCGCACCCAGCAGGCGCCTATGGCTACACCTTC.

The chain has TRBV2 and TRBJ2-3; the match to TRBD1 covers 10 bases. Germline loops: CDR1 SNHLY, CDR2 FYNNEI. With V trimmed by 5 bases and J by 3 bases, 5 bases remained unmatched. This CDR3 has 15 amino acids. CDR3 sequence: CASSPGTGATDTQYF. The CDR3 DNA reads TGTGCCAGCAGTCCGGGGACAGGGGCTACAGATACGCAGTATTTT.

Worth noting for this clone: The conserved phenylalanine or tryptophan normally closing the CDR3 is absent here, so this likely arose from a read error. The DNA is left out, because the CDR3 cannot be placed on it with certainty; the CDR3 is given as TCRdb lists it. The chain recombines TRBV12-5 with TRBJ2-7; the listed D gene, TRBD2, was not tested against the DNA. The CDR3 length equals 14 residues, ends included. The germline V gene encodes CDR1 LGHNT and CDR2 FRNRAP. The CDR3 reads CASGLVVGSGKSRG.

The chain couples TRBV29-1 to TRBJ2-1, with 7 bases matching TRBD2. The CDR3 spans 13 residues. The germline gives CDR1 SQVTM, CDR2 ANQGSEA. The junction had 5 bases not matched to a gene; V was cut back by 4 bases and J by 5 bases. The CDR3 DNA sequence: TGCAGCGTTGGGCTAGCGGAAGACAATGAGCAGTTCTTC. Protein product: CSVGLAEDNEQFF.

The CDR3 loop reads CASSPSGDGEETQYF. The DNA for the CDR3 is TGCGCCAGCAGCCCAAGCGGGGATGGGGAAGAGACCCAGTACTTC. The V gene is TRBV5-1, the J gene TRBJ2-5; 7 nucleotides align to TRBD2. Germline CDR1 is SGHRS and CDR2 is YFSETQ. The length of the CDR3 is 15 residues. V lost 4 bases to trimming and J lost 3 bases; unmatched junction nucleotides: 9.

The chain links TRBV29-1 to TRBJ2-7; tentatively, D is TRBD1 (5 bases). The V end was cut by 1 base, the J end by 5 bases, with 9 bases between. The germline gives CDR1 SQVTM, CDR2 ANQGSEA. The CDR3 is 12 residues long. In DNA, the CDR3 is TGCAGCGTTGAAGGACAGAACGACGAGCAGTACTTC. Amino acid sequence: CSVEGQNDEQYF.

This CDR3 reads CASSYSISGDTQYF. The CDR3 DNA follows: TGTGCCAGCAGTTACTCCATCTCCGGAGATACGCAGTATTTT. The V and J genes are TRBV6-5 and TRBJ2-3; D remains ambiguous. Trimming cost V 0 bases and J 5 bases, with 9 bases left between them. This CDR3 contains 14 residues. CDR1 and CDR2 (germline): MNHEY, SVGAGI.

The chain has TRBV6-6 and TRBJ2-7; D is perhaps TRBD2 (5 bases). This CDR3 is built from 12 residues. The germline gives CDR1 MNHNY, CDR2 SVGAGI (reference sequence). V was cut by 11 bases and J by 6 bases, with 17 bases left in between. The CDR3 bases are TGTGCCCACGGGGTCGGGAATCGCGAGCAGTACTTC. It encodes CAHGVGNREQYF.

This chain uses TRBV27 with TRBJ2-2; 9 nucleotides line up with TRBD1. J was trimmed by 9 bases and V by 5 bases; bases with no gene match: 10. The CDR3 spans 15 residues. Germline loops: CDR1 MNHEY, CDR2 SMNVEV (reference sequence). CDR3 DNA sequence: TGTGCCAGCAGTGCGACACAGGGGGCGGTCCGGGAGCTGTTTTTT. It translates to CASSATQGAVRELFF.

The chain uses TRBV18 and TRBJ2-2; 11 bases line up with TRBD2. The CDR3 runs to 16 residues. Looked up from germline, CDR1 is KGHSH and CDR2 is LQKENI. Germline trimming cut 6 bases from V and 6 bases from J; bases unmatched to any gene: 9. CDR3 residues: CASSLTSGSPSGELFF. The CDR3 DNA reads as TGTGCCAGCTCCCTCACTAGCGGGAGTCCTTCCGGGGAGCTGTTTTTT.

V usage is TRBV30 and J usage is TRBJ1-5; the D gene is possibly TRBD1 (6 bases). Trimming left V 6 bases short and J 5 bases short, with 14 bases between. CDR1 is GTSNPN and CDR2 is SVGIG in the germline V gene (reference sequence). The CDR3 has 13 amino acids. The CDR3 DNA is TGTGCCTGCACCACAGGGCCTCATCAGCCCCAGCATTTT. Its protein is CACTTGPHQPQHF.

This chain links TRBV5-6 with TRBJ1-2; TRBD1 matches at 9 bases. V shed 4 bases and J 6 bases; nucleotides not matched to a gene: 16. This CDR3 is 17 amino acids long. Germline assignment: CDR1 SGHDT and CDR2 YYEEEE. Written as DNA, the CDR3 is TGTGCCAGCAGCCTGAGGGACAGGGCGTACTTTTCCCATGGCTACACCTTC. Translating it yields CASSLRDRAYFSHGYTF.

The sample holds a few counts of this clone. V is TRBV7-3 and J is TRBJ1-1, with 7 bases matching TRBD1. J lost 9 bases, V lost 5 bases, and 9 bases had no gene match. The germline CDR1 and CDR2 sequences are SGHTA and FQGTGA. This CDR3 is 13 amino acids long. The CDR3 bases are TGTGCCAGCAGCCCGAGGCCGGGACAGAAAGCTTTCTTT. Translated: CASSPRPGQKAFF.

V usage is TRBV6-1 and J usage is TRBJ1-2; 8 bases fit TRBD1. This CDR3 has 15 residues. Germline V CDR1 and CDR2: MNHNS, SASEGT. The trim removed 4 bases at V and 6 bases at J, leaving 10 bases unmatched. DNA of the CDR3: TGTGCCAGCAGTGTTGAGGAGGCAGGGGGCGATGGCTACACCTTC. Its translation: CASSVEEAGGDGYTF.

The V and J genes are TRBV5-6 and TRBJ2-1, with TRBD2 identical over 9 bases. The V segment lost 6 bases and the J segment 0 bases; nucleotides outside the gene matches: 13. CDR1 is SGHDT and CDR2 is YYEEEE in the germline V gene. This CDR3 has 18 residues. As DNA, the CDR3 is TGTGCCAGCACCCGGACCGTAGCGGGAGAGGCCTCCTACAATGAGCAGTTCTTC. This gives the protein CASTRTVAGEASYNEQFF.

A single count supports this clone. The V gene is TRBV2, the J gene TRBJ2-1, with 8 bases aligning to TRBD2. This CDR3 is built from 16 residues. Germline values: CDR1 SNHLY, CDR2 FYNNEI. V lost 10 bases to trimming and J lost 6 bases; unmatched junction nucleotides: 17. The CDR3 loop reads CATRGVRTLAGNEQFF. CDR3 in DNA: TGTGCCACCCGAGGGGTGAGAACCCTAGCGGGCAATGAGCAGTTCTTC.

The chain joins TRBV6-5 to TRBJ1-1, with D hard to call. CDR1 and CDR2 from the germline V gene are MNHEY and SVGAGI. Trimming stripped 5 bases from V and 9 bases from J, with 16 bases between. This CDR3 spans 13 amino acids. CDR3 in DNA: TGTGCCAGCAGTGAGGGTCGGGGAATCAAAGCTTTCTTT. This encodes CASSEGRGIKAFF.

This clone was counted a few times. V gene TRBV6-4 combines with J gene TRBJ1-6; the match to TRBD1 covers 12 bases. The CDR3 covers 15 residues. The ends lost 4 bases at V and 7 bases at J; junction bases unmatched: 2. Germline CDR1 and CDR2: MRHNA and SNTAGT. The CDR3 sequence is CASSAGTGGNSPLHF. The CDR3 DNA follows: TGTGCCAGCAGTGCTGGGACAGGGGGCAATTCACCCCTCCACTTT.

The rearrangement links TRBV9 to TRBJ1-3, with D tentatively TRBD1 (5 bases). The V and J ends lost 2 bases and 3 bases respectively, with 12 bases between them. The CDR3 is 15 residues long. The germline V gene encodes CDR1 SGDLS and CDR2 YYNGEE. The CDR3 DNA reads as TGTGCCAGCAGCGTTTCAGGGATAGGTGGAAACACCATATATTTT. It is translated as CASSVSGIGGNTIYF.

The J gene is TRBJ2-3, the V gene TRBV10-1, with a tentative D call TRBD2 (5 bases). CDR3 length: 11 amino acids. The ends were cut back, 7 bases at V and 5 bases at J, with 7 bases in the middle. Germline V gene data show CDR1 as WNHNN and CDR2 as SYGVQD (reference sequence). In nucleotides, the CDR3 is TGCGCCAGCACCGAGGGAGATACGCAGTATTTT. It is translated as CASTEGDTQYF.

The sample holds one count of this clone. The genes are TRBV5-4 and TRBJ2-7; the D gene is possibly TRBD1 (5 bases). The CDR3 is made up of 14 amino acids. The V gene's germline CDR1 is SGHNT and CDR2 YYREEE (reference sequence). Trimming stripped 2 bases from V and 3 bases from J, with 12 bases between. CDR3 sequence: CASSLGWGNYEQYF. The CDR3, as DNA: TGTGCCAGCAGCTTAGGGTGGGGCAACTACGAGCAGTACTTC.

V usage is TRBV7-2 and J usage is TRBJ2-5, with TRBD1 as a possible D gene (5 bases). Germline lookup yields CDR1 SGHTA and CDR2 FQGNSA. V was trimmed by 2 bases and J by 2 bases, leaving 12 bases between them. This CDR3 spans 15 amino acids. The CDR3: CASSLYRNSQETQYF. The CDR3 bases are TGTGCCAGCAGCTTATACAGGAACTCGCAAGAGACCCAGTACTTC.

The V and J genes are TRBV9 and TRBJ1-2; D gene unclear. Per germline, CDR1 SGDLS and CDR2 YYNGEE. V shed 5 bases and J shed 2 bases, with 10 bases lying between them. The CDR3 runs 13 residues. CDR3 bases: TGTGCCAGCAGGTCCCCACTGAACTATGGCTACACCTTC. Translating gives CASRSPLNYGYTF.

In its sample, this clone was seen once. The rearrangement uses TRBV7-9 and TRBJ2-5; TRBD2 matches 13 bases. CDR3 length: 15 amino acids. V lost 0 bases, J lost 5 bases, and 0 bases stayed unmatched. Germline-derived CDR1 and CDR2 are SEHNR and FQNEAQ (reference sequence). The DNA for the CDR3 is TGTGCCAGCAGCTTAGCGACTAGCGGGAGGGAGACCCAGTACTTC. Residues: CASSLATSGRETQYF.

The gene calls are TRBV7-2 and TRBJ2-1; D perhaps matches TRBD2 (5 bases). Germline V gene sequence: CDR1 SGHTA, CDR2 FQGNSA. CDR3 length equals 14 residues. Trimming took 0 bases from V and 10 from J, leaving 13 bases between them. CDR3 in DNA: TGTGCCAGCAGCTTAGCGCTGGTGGGGAGCGAGCAGTTCTTC. This translates into CASSLALVGSEQFF.